Detailed here is one TCR beta chain. The V segment lost 3 bases and the J segment 7 bases; nucleotides outside the gene matches: 7. CDR3 size: 13 residues. Germline CDR1 GTSNPN, CDR2 SVGIG (reference sequence). The data belong to a study of cytomegalovirus exposure and HLA in healthy donors. In the PCR, 60 Vbeta and 13 Jbeta primers were used. Sequencing used immunoSEQ multiplex PCR; TCRdb keeps in-frame clones, though not all of them. The sample's table shows roughly 80,000 clones. This clonotype originated in a woman aged 25 to 45 in good health and CMV-seronegative. The chain is built from TRBV30 and TRBJ2-3; TRBD2 agrees at 7 bases. What was sequenced was PBMCs. In DNA form, the CDR3 reads TGTGCCTGGAGCCTGGGGGGGAGGAATACGCAGTATTTT. As protein: CAWSLGGRNTQYF.